Sequencing of this T cell receptor (beta chain) was carried out in a study of shared clonotypes between healthy human individuals. Study-wide points: Specimens sampled were limited to blood, with tissue repertoires likely differing. On the whole, naive subsets had larger estimated richness than memory subsets had. Clonotype sharing across donors was expected to vary with sequencing depth.

Study processing details: Filtering was not the same, since immunoSEQ gave junction-only sequences without quality scores. Here immunoSEQ multiplex PCR was the method, and the copy in TCRdb shows in-frame clones only, minus some. V and J calls plus clone size are reproduced from that table; the DNA served to infer D and trimming. The sample lists about 2.1 million clones, 80% to 95% occurring once. The CDR3 runs 12 residues. V shed 0 bases, J shed 9 bases, and the junction held 0 bases outside the gene matches. Germline V lookup: CDR1 SGHRS, CDR2 YFSETQ. It was CD45RO-negative cells, positively selected for CCR7, that made up naive CD8 cells, with terminally differentiated effector memory CD45RA+ cells excluded. On this clone itself: What it binds is not known.

The V and J genes are TRBV5-1 and TRBJ2-4, with 7 bases that match TRBD2. This TCR came from a man between 18 and 29 years old in good health. Some clones in this sample may be carry-over from other donors' samples. The material sequenced was naive CD8+ T cells from PBMCs. The CDR3 nucleotides are TGCGCCAGCAGCTTGGGGGAGGGCATTCAGTACTTC. Its protein product is CASSLGEGIQYF. The complete variable domain, with remaining parts taken from reference TRBV5-1 and TRBJ2-4, reads KAGVTQTPRYLIKTRGQQVTLSCSPISGHRSVSWYQQTPGQGLQFLFEYFSETQRNKGNFPGRFSGRQFSNSRSEMNVSTLELGDSALYLCASSLGEGIQYFGAGTRLSVL.